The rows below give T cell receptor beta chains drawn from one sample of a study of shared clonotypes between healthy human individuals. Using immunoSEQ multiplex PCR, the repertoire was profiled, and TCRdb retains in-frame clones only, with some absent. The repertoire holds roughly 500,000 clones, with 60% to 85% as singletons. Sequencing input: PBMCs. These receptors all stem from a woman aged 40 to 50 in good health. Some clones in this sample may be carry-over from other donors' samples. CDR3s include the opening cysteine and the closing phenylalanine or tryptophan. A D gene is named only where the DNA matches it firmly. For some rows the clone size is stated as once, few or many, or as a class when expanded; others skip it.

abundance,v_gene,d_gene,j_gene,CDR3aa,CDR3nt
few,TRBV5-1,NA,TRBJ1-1,CASSIQTVRNTEAFF,TGCGCCAGCAGCATCCAGACAGTAAGGAACACTGAAGCTTTCTTT
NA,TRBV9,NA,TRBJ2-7,CASSVGTDSYEQYF,TGTGCCAGCAGCGTAGGCACGGACTCCTACGAGCAGTACTTC
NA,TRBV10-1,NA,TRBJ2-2,CASSDSMFEYTGELFF,TGCGCCAGCAGTGACTCGATGTTCGAATACACCGGGGAGCTGTTTTTT
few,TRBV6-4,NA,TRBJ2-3,CASSEEDTDTQYF,TGTGCCAGCAGTGAAGAAGACACAGATACGCAGTATTTT
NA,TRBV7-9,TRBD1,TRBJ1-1,CASSEGTGGWGTEAFF,TGTGCCAGCAGCGAGGGGACAGGGGGTTGGGGCACTGAAGCTTTCTTT
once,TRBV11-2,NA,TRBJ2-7,CASSFSLAERGEQYF,TGTGCCAGCAGCTTTAGTCTAGCAGAAAGGGGGGAGCAGTACTTC
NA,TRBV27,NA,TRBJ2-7,CASSLSRNYEQYF,TGTGCCAGCAGTTTATCAAGAAACTACGAGCAGTACTTC
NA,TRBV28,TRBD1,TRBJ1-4,CASTASGTGSEKLFF,TGTGCCAGCACCGCTTCCGGGACAGGGAGTGAAAAACTGTTTTTT
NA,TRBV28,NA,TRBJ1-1,CASSLAYTEAFF,TGTGCCAGCAGTTTGGCTTACACTGAAGCTTTCTTT
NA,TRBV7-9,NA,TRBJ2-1,CASSGEGPPQRNEQFF,TGTGCCAGCAGCGGGGAAGGGCCACCCCAGCGGAATGAGCAGTTCTTC
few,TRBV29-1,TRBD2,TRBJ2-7,CSVLAGGWEQYF,TGCAGCGTACTAGCGGGAGGGTGGGAGCAGTACTTC
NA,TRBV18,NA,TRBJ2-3,CASSQRQVRTDTQYF,TGTGCCAGCTCACAAAGGCAGGTGCGCACAGATACGCAGTATTTT
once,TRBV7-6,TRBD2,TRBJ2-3,CASSLRTSGSGSTDTQYF,TGTGCCAGCAGCTTAAGGACTAGCGGGAGTGGGAGCACAGATACGCAGTATTTT
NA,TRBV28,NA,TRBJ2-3,CAIQDGLWNTDTQYF,TGTGCCATACAAGATGGGCTTTGGAACACAGATACGCAGTATTTT
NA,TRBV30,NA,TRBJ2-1,CAWSGVSREFYPWREQFF,TGTGCCTGGAGTGGCGTGAGTCGGGAGTTTTATCCTTGGCGTGAGCAGTTCTTC
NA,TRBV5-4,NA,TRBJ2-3,CASSAGLPTDTQYF,TGTGCCAGCAGCGCGGGACTCCCCACAGATACGCAGTATTTT
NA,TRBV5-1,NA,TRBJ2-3,CASSLDREGTQYF,TGCGCCAGCAGCTTGGACAGGGAGGGAACGCAGTATTTT
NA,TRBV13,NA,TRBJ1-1,CASSQQVLMRNTEAFF,TGTGCCAGCAGCCAACAGGTCCTCATGAGGAACACTGAAGCTTTCTTT
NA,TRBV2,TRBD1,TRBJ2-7,CASRFGTGGPYEQYF,TGTGCCAGCAGGTTCGGGACAGGGGGACCCTACGAGCAGTACTTC
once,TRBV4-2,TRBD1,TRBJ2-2,CASSQDLNRGYTGELFF,TGTGCCAGCAGCCAAGATTTGAACAGGGGATACACCGGGGAGCTGTTTTTT
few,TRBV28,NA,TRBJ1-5,CASSLLGRSNQPQHF,TGTGCCAGCAGTTTGCTGGGGCGCAGCAATCAGCCCCAGCATTTT
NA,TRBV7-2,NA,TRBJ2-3,CASSLEWTIGADTQYF,TGTGCCAGCAGCTTGGAGTGGACTATCGGTGCCGATACGCAGTATTTT
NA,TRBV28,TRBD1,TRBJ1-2,CASSAPGGDYGYTF,TGTGCCAGCAGTGCCCCAGGGGGCGACTATGGCTACACCTTC
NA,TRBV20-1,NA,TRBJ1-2,CSVGANYGYTF,TGCAGTGTGGGAGCTAACTATGGCTACACCTTC
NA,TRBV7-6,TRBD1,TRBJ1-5,CASSANGGQDSNQPQHF,TGTGCCAGCAGCGCTAATGGGGGACAGGATAGCAATCAGCCCCAGCATTTT
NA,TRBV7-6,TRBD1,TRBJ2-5,CASSRGQGETQYF,TGTGCCAGCAGTCGGGGACAGGGGGAGACCCAGTACTTC
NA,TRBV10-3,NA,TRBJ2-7,CAISGAGYEQYF,TGTGCCATCAGTGGAGCCGGTTACGAGCAGTACTTC
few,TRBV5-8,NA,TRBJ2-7,CASSLMEISYEQYF,TGTGCCAGCAGCTTGATGGAGATATCCTACGAGCAGTACTTC
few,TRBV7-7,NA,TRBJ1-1,CASNRLNPTNTEAFF,TGTGCTAGCAACCGGCTGAACCCGACGAACACTGAAGCTTTCTTT